This T cell receptor (beta chain) was sequenced for a study of blood T cells in healthy people across ages. Study at large: Template-switching capture recovered about one barcoded beta molecule per two T cells.

With a J-beta primer mix and a sample-barcoded 5' primer, a second PCR ran 7 to 11 cycles. TCRdb fed the 5' RACE reads into MiXCR, producing one record per CDR3 protein. Found here are hundreds of thousands of distinct CDR3 sequences, 25% to 35% of them singletons; the top ten hold more than 15%. V lost 2 bases and J lost 10, with 9 bases in between. Germline V gene lookup returns CDR1 SEHNR and CDR2 FQNEAQ (reference sequence). The CDR3 loop spans 12 amino acids. This chain links TRBV7-9 with TRBJ2-1; D may be TRBD2 (5 bases). Sequencing was performed on blood. The source is a woman older than 75 in good health. CDR3 amino acids: CASSLYGGEQFF. CDR3 in DNA: TGTGCCAGCAGCTTATACGGCGGGGAGCAGTTCTTC. The full variable domain, rest sourced from reference TRBV7-9 and TRBJ2-1, is DTGVSQNPRHKITKRGQNVTFRCDPISEHNRLYWYRQTLGQGPEFLTYFQNEAQLEKSRLLSDRFSAERPKGSFSTLEIQRTEQGDSAMYLCASSLYGGEQFFGPGTRLTVL.